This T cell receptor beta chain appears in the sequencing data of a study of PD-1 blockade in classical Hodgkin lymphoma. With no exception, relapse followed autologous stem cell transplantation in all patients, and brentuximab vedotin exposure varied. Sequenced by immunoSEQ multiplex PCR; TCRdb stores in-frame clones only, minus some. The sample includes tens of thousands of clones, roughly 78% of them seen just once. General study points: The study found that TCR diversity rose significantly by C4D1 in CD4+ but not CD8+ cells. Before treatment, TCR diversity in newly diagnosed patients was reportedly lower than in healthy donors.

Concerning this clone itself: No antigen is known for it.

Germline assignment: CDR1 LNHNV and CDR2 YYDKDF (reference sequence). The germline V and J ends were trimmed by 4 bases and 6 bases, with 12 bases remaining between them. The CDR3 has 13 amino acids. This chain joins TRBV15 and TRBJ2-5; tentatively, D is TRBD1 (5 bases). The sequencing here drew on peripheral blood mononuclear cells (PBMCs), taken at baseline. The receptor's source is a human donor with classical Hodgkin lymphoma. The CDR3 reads CATSKGNFKTQYF. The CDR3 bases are TGTGCCACCAGCAAGGGGAATTTCAAGACCCAGTACTTC.